The 22 T cell receptor beta chains below come from one sample, sequenced in a study of tumor-infiltrating lymphocytes in primary liver carcinoma. Both RNA and DNA were isolated together from around 20-30 mg of bulk tissue that had not been sorted. Using a constant-region primer together with ProtoScript II reverse transcriptase, TCR beta cDNA was made from roughly 540 ng of total RNA. Amplification in three nested multiplex PCR rounds with slightly modified ARM-PCR gave rise to TCR beta libraries. A C-beta reverse primer and TRBV1-TRBV30 forward primers served in each of the first two PCR rounds, at 10 cycles apiece. In TCRdb, the multiplex PCR reads were re-called with MiXCR into one record per CDR3 protein. The data contain under 90,000 distinct CDR3 sequences, around 70% of them singletons. The sample was liver tumor tissue from sampling region 1. Sample subset: tumor region T1, superior pole. The receptors come from a middle-aged man with primary liver carcinoma and hepatitis B virus infection.

This clonotype appeared a single time. A read error may be the cause here, since a much bigger clone is one base away. This sequence joins TRBV7-9 and TRBJ1-2; D is unclear. Per the germline V gene, CDR1 is SEHNR and CDR2 is FQNEAQ (reference sequence). The CDR3 covers 13 residues. CDR3 bases: TGTGCCAACAGCTTAGTGAGTCTCTATGGCTACACCTTC. As protein: CANSLVSLYGYTF.

With respect to this clonotype: An end of the junction does not agree with germline; a read error may underlie this. The rearrangement uses TRBV7-8 and TRBJ2-7, with D maybe TRBD2 (5 bases). CDR3 length: 14 amino acids. CDR1 is SGHVS, CDR2 FQNEAQ, per germline. The CDR3, as DNA: TGTGCCAACAGCGTTAGAGGGAGAGTTTACGAGCAGTACTTC. Its protein is CANSVRGRVYEQYF.

Concerning this clonotype itself: This is likely a read error, given that the CDR3 carries no conserved phenylalanine or tryptophan at its end. The V gene is TRBV6-6, the J gene TRBJ1-5; D is unclear. The CDR3 is 16 residues long. Deletions cut 0 bases from V and 1 base from J, with 10 bases between. CDR1 is MNHNY, CDR2 SVGAGI, per germline (reference sequence). The CDR3 here is CASSYSNRKSNQPQHL. In DNA form, the CDR3 reads TGTGCCAGCAGTTACTCAAACAGAAAAAGCAATCAGCCCCAGCATCTT.

CDR3: CASSQDSGLVLYF. The CDR3 DNA is TGTGCCAGCAGCCAAGACTCGGGACTCGTCCTATACTTC. This chain links TRBV4-2 with TRBJ2-7, with D maybe TRBD2 (6 bases). Germline V gene sequence: CDR1 LGHNA, CDR2 YNFKEQ. V gave up 0 bases and J gave up 13 bases, with 16 bases separating them. The CDR3 length is 13 residues.

This clonotype is termed medium-sized. DNA of the CDR3: TGTGCCAGCAGCTCCCCCGGGCCAATAAATGAGCAGTTCTTC. Amino acids: CASSSPGPINEQFF. The chain combines TRBV11-3 with TRBJ2-1, with D unresolved. The germline V gene has CDR1 SGHNT and CDR2 YENEEA. Trimming took 4 bases from V and 7 from J, leaving 14 bases between them. This CDR3 is built from 14 residues.

Worth noting for this clonotype: As the CDR3 is not closed by the conserved phenylalanine or tryptophan, this likely results from a read error. It is unclear where the CDR3 begins or ends on the DNA, so no DNA is shown, and the CDR3 is as TCRdb lists it. The CDR3 reads CASRRNPDRGHEQHL. The J gene is TRBJ2-7, the V gene TRBV6-5; TRBD1, the table's D call, lacks a check against the DNA. The CDR3 spans 15 residues, counting both ends. Germline-derived CDR1 and CDR2 are MNHEY and SVGAGI.

This clonotype has a single count. In this CDR3 the conserved last residue, phenylalanine or tryptophan, is missing, so a read error is likely. The DNA is omitted, as the CDR3 cannot be located on it reliably, and the CDR3 follows TCRdb's listing. The chain links TRBV6-5 to TRBJ2-2. The CDR3 numbers 15 amino acids, ends counted. Germline V lookup: CDR1 MNHEY, CDR2 SVGAGI. The CDR3 loop reads CVSSYAVDGTGELFL.

This clonotype showed up just a few times. This chain connects TRBV20-1 to TRBJ2-1; possibly TRBD2 for D (6 bases). The V end lost 0 bases, the J end lost 5 bases, and 14 bases lay between the germline ends. Germline values: CDR1 DFQATT, CDR2 SNEGSKA (reference sequence). The CDR3 has 15 residues. The CDR3 sequence: CSARDPGEGHNEQFF. CDR3 nucleotide sequence: TGCAGTGCTAGAGATCCGGGGGAAGGTCACAATGAGCAGTTCTTC.

This clonotype was detected ten times or more. V usage is TRBV7-6 and J usage is TRBJ1-5; D is uncertain. Germline CDR1 and CDR2: SGHVS and FNYEAQ. Trimming took 4 bases from V and 4 from J, leaving 8 bases between them. This CDR3 region has 13 residues. The CDR3 DNA reads as TGTGCCAGCAGCTCAAATACGAATCAGCCCCAGCATTTT. Translation gives CASSSNTNQPQHF.

About this clonotype itself: The CDR3 end shows no conserved phenylalanine or tryptophan, and so a read error is likely. The chain joins TRBV12-3 or TRBV12-4 to TRBJ2-1, with D perhaps TRBD1 (7 bases). This CDR3 has 15 residues. The CDR3 region has the DNA TGCGCCAGCAGTTTAGGGGCAGGGGGGAACAATGAGCAGTTCTTA. As protein: CASSLGAGGNNEQFL.

This chain connects TRBV25-1 to TRBJ2-7; TRBD2 matches at 7 bases. The germline gives CDR1 MGHDK, CDR2 SYGVNS. CDR3 length equals 14 residues. J was trimmed by 2 bases and V by 7 bases; bases with no gene match: 8. This chain's CDR3 is CASMGGGVPYEQYF. The CDR3 DNA reads as TGTGCCAGCATGGGGGGAGGGGTCCCCTACGAGCAGTACTTC.

This clonotype was seen a single time. The germline gene is not matched at one end of the junction; a read error may be the cause. The chain recombines TRBV11-2 with TRBJ2-5; D perhaps matches TRBD2 (5 bases). The germline V gene has CDR1 SGHAT and CDR2 FQNNGV. CDR3 length equals 13 residues. CDR3 nucleotide sequence: TGTGCCAGCCGCTTTAGCGTCGGAGAGACTCAATACTTC. Residues: CASRFSVGETQYF.

Details on this clonotype: Compared with germline, one end of the junction differs, possibly owing to a read error. The J gene is TRBJ2-1, the V gene TRBV29-1; 13 bases map to TRBD2. This CDR3 comprises 15 residues. Germline V lookup: CDR1 SQVTM, CDR2 ANQGSEA. CDR3 region: CSVRRTSGRGSKQFF. CDR3 DNA: TGCAGCGTTCGAAGGACTAGCGGGAGAGGGAGTAAGCAGTTCTTT.

This clonotype showed up many times. V and J are TRBV28 and TRBJ1-2; D ambiguous. V was shortened by 2 bases and J by 3 bases, with 4 bases between the two germline ends. The length of the CDR3 is 12 residues. Germline CDR1 is MDHEN and CDR2 is SYDVKM. The DNA for the CDR3 is TGTGCCAGCAGTTTAGGGGACTATGGCTACACCTTC. This encodes CASSLGDYGYTF.

The rearrangement uses TRBV6-5 and TRBJ2-2; 9 nucleotides agree with TRBD2. After removal of 5 bases from V and 3 bases from J, the junction contained 7 bases not matched to a gene. The length of the CDR3 is 16 residues. Germline loops: CDR1 MNHEY, CDR2 SVGAGI. CDR3 loop: CASSKPSGTDTGELFF. The CDR3 nucleotides read TGTGCCAGCAGTAAACCTAGCGGGACAGACACCGGGGAGCTGTTTTTT.

A remark on this clonotype: The junction departs from germline at one end; a sequencing error may be responsible. Here the CDR3 reads CASSHQTGEETQYF. Here the CDR3 DNA reads TGCGCAAGCAGCCACCAGACAGGGGAAGAGACCCAGTACTTC. The chain couples TRBV4-1 to TRBJ2-5; 8 nucleotides match TRBD1. From germline, CDR1 is MGHRA and CDR2 YSYEKL. The CDR3 sequence is 14 residues long.

This clonotype appeared a single time. A much larger clonotype is one base distant, so this may be a read error. This chain uses TRBV28 with TRBJ1-1, with TRBD1 identical over 7 bases. The CDR3 has 12 amino acids. Germline lookup yields CDR1 MDHEN and CDR2 SYDVKM. The CDR3 sequence is CANSRRDREAFF. CDR3 DNA: TGTGCCAACAGTCGGCGGGACAGAGAAGCTTTCTTT.

Regarding this clonotype: Mismatch with germline at one junction end may stem from a read error. The chain employs TRBV10-2 and TRBJ2-3; D might be TRBD2 (5 bases). CDR1 and CDR2 (germline): WSHSY, SAAADI. This CDR3 comprises 15 residues. In DNA form, the CDR3 reads TGCGCCGGCAAGGTCGGGCCTGCTAGCACAGATACACAGTATTTT. Translated, it gives CAGKVGPASTDTQYF.

Details on this clonotype: An end of the junction does not agree with germline; a read error may underlie this. This chain links TRBV10-3 with TRBJ1-1; D gene unclear. This CDR3 has 19 residues. CDR1 and CDR2 from the germline V gene are ENHRY and SYGVKD. The CDR3 sequence: CAISDLTLTASVMNTEAFF. DNA for the CDR3: TGTGCCATCAGTGATCTTACTCTTACAGCAAGCGTCATGAACACAGAAGCTTTCTTT.

Comments on this clonotype: One junction end disagrees with the germline gene, perhaps due to a read error. The chain has TRBV29-1 and TRBJ2-3; D possibly corresponds to TRBD1 (6 bases). The CDR3 is 14 amino acids. Germline CDR1 reads SQVTM; CDR2 reads ANQGSEA. In DNA, the CDR3 is TGCAGTGTTGAAAGCAGGGGCGGCACAGATACGCAGTATTTT. Encoded protein: CSVESRGGTDTQYF.

Concerning this clonotype: This CDR3 fails to terminate in the conserved phenylalanine or tryptophan, so it likely reflects a read error. The limits of the CDR3 on the DNA are not certain, so only TCRdb's listed CDR3 is given. The CDR3 loop is CSVERQDNPTDTHYI. This rearrangement joins TRBV29-1 to TRBJ2-3; TRBD1 reflects the table's D call only, with no check against the DNA. Germline V gives CDR1 SQVTM, CDR2 ANQGSEA. From its first to its last residue, the CDR3 has 15 amino acids.

With regard to this clonotype: Germline is not matched at one junction end, which may reflect a read error. The chain links TRBV4-1 to TRBJ2-3, with a possible D match to TRBD2 (6 bases). Germline CDR1 and CDR2: MGHRA and YSYEKL. The CDR3 runs to 16 residues. CDR3 coding DNA: TGCGCCAACAGCCCAGTGGCGGGAATAAGCACAGATACGCAGTATTTT. As protein: CANSPVAGISTDTQYF.